Below are 25 T cell receptor beta chains sequenced from a single sample in a study of cytomegalovirus exposure and HLA in healthy donors. PCR employed 60 Vbeta and 13 Jbeta primers. TCRdb's table, derived via immunoSEQ multiplex PCR, lists solely in-frame clones and lacks some. The table lists roughly 150,000 clones, around 80% of them singletons. The specimen was PBMCs. These receptors all come from a woman aged 18-30 years in good health and CMV-seronegative.

This sequence joins TRBV5-4 and TRBJ2-5, with D maybe TRBD1 (7 bases). The CDR3 consists of 15 residues. Trimming removed 0 bases from V and 1 base from J, with 10 bases in between. The germline V gene encodes CDR1 SGHNT and CDR2 YYREEE (reference sequence). CDR3 DNA: TGTGCCAGCAGCTTGGGCGGGACAGCCCAAGAGACCCAGTACTTC. This encodes CASSLGGTAQETQYF.

The chain uses TRBV11-2 and TRBJ1-4, with 8 positions matching TRBD1. The V gene's germline CDR1 is SGHAT and CDR2 FQNNGV. CDR3 size: 15 residues. V lost 5 bases, J lost 1 base, and 3 bases stayed unmatched. The CDR3 protein is CASSVDRVTNEKLFF. The CDR3 nucleotides are TGTGCCAGCAGCGTGGACAGGGTAACTAATGAAAAACTGTTTTTT.

The chain has TRBV14 and TRBJ2-2; TRBD2 might be the D (5 bases). The germline CDR1 and CDR2 sequences are SGHDN and FVKESK. CDR3 length: 13 amino acids. Trimming stripped 4 bases from V and 7 bases from J, with 10 bases between. The CDR3 spells CASSLFAGGELFF. The CDR3 region has the DNA TGTGCCAGCAGCCTTTTCGCGGGCGGGGAGCTGTTTTTT.

V and J are TRBV6-5 and TRBJ2-3; possible D gene TRBD1, 5 bases. Germline assignment: CDR1 MNHEY and CDR2 SVGAGI. V was trimmed by 2 bases and J by 1 base, leaving 10 bases between them. The CDR3 has 15 amino acids. The CDR3 sequence is CASSYPKGGTDTQYF. For the CDR3, the DNA is TGTGCCAGCAGTTACCCAAAAGGGGGCACAGATACGCAGTATTTT.

The chain uses TRBV28 and TRBJ1-5; D is perhaps TRBD1 (6 bases). Trimming took 4 bases from V and 0 from J, leaving 10 bases between them. CDR1 is MDHEN and CDR2 is SYDVKM in the germline V gene. The CDR3 consists of 15 residues. CDR3 sequence: CASSSPDSSNQPQHF. The CDR3 bases are TGTGCCAGCAGTTCCCCGGACAGTAGCAATCAGCCCCAGCATTTT.

The chain employs TRBV2 and TRBJ2-2; 10 bases are shared with TRBD1. This CDR3 has 13 residues. Germline CDR1 reads SNHLY; CDR2 reads FYNNEI. The junction had 0 bases not matched to a gene; V was cut back by 6 bases and J by 5 bases. The CDR3 DNA is TGTGCCAGCAGGGGACAGGGGACCGGGGAGCTGTTTTTT. Encoded protein: CASRGQGTGELFF. Together with reference TRBV2 and TRBJ2-2, the CDR3 gives the full variable domain: EPEVTQTPSHQVTQMGQEVILRCVPISNHLYFYWYRQILGQKVEFLVSFYNNEISEKSEIFDDQFSVERPDGSNFTLKIRSTKLEDSAMYFCASRGQGTGELFFGEGSRLTVL.

This chain uses TRBV28 with TRBJ2-5; perhaps TRBD2 as D (5 bases). The germline V gene encodes CDR1 MDHEN and CDR2 SYDVKM. Trimming stripped 4 bases from V and 5 bases from J, with 17 bases between. The CDR3 spans 15 residues. The CDR3: CASSSLGSGQETQYF. CDR3 nucleotide sequence: TGTGCCAGCAGTTCATTAGGGAGCGGTCAGGAGACCCAGTACTTC. The full variable domain, in which reference TRBV28 and TRBJ2-5 provide the parts outside the CDR3, is DVKVTQSSRYLVKRTGEKVFLECVQDMDHENMFWYRQDPGLGLRLIYFSYDVKMKEKGDIPEGYSVSREKKERFSLILESASTNQTSMYLCASSSLGSGQETQYFGPGTRLLVL.

The V gene is TRBV7-8, the J gene TRBJ2-5; D might be TRBD2 (6 bases). The germline V and J ends were trimmed by 0 bases and 7 bases, with 21 bases remaining between them. Per the germline V gene, CDR1 is SGHVS and CDR2 is FQNEAQ. The CDR3 extends over 17 amino acids. The DNA for the CDR3 is TGTGCCAGCAGCTTAGCCGTAGTGAGTGGGGGGTTGTCGACCCAGTACTTC. Protein product: CASSLAVVSGGLSTQYF.

The rearrangement uses TRBV18 and TRBJ1-1; D is unresolved. Germline V gene sequence: CDR1 KGHSH, CDR2 LQKENI. Trimming removed 3 bases from V and 8 bases from J, with 10 bases in between. This CDR3 is 12 amino acids long. CDR3 nucleotides: TGTGCCAGCTCACCGCCAACTTCCGAAGCTTTCTTT. Protein: CASSPPTSEAFF.

This clone appeared once. V and J are TRBV7-9 and TRBJ1-2; weak D call: TRBD1 (6 bases). The CDR3 runs 12 residues. CDR1 and CDR2 from the germline V gene are SEHNR and FQNEAQ (reference sequence). Trimming stripped 4 bases from V and 5 bases from J, with 8 bases between. The CDR3 region is CASSYTGYGYTF. The DNA of the CDR3 is TGTGCCAGCAGCTATACAGGGTATGGCTACACCTTC. Filled out from reference TRBV7-9 and TRBJ1-2, the complete variable domain reads DTGVSQNPRHKITKRGQNVTFRCDPISEHNRLYWYRQTLGQGPEFLTYFQNEAQLEKSRLLSDRFSAERPKGSFSTLEIQRTEQGDSAMYLCASSYTGYGYTFGSGTRLTVV.

The chain uses TRBV7-9 and TRBJ2-7; D is possibly TRBD1 (6 bases). Germline V gene sequence: CDR1 SEHNR, CDR2 FQNEAQ (reference sequence). Trimming stripped 1 base from V and 2 bases from J, with 9 bases between. CDR3 length: 14 residues. The CDR3 is CASSLGPGAYEQYF. The DNA of the CDR3 is TGTGCCAGCAGCTTAGGTCCAGGGGCCTACGAGCAGTACTTC. The variable domain in full, completed from reference TRBV7-9 and TRBJ2-7, reads DTGVSQNPRHKITKRGQNVTFRCDPISEHNRLYWYRQTLGQGPEFLTYFQNEAQLEKSRLLSDRFSAERPKGSFSTLEIQRTEQGDSAMYLCASSLGPGAYEQYFGPGTRLTVT.

The V call is TRBV25-1, the J call TRBJ2-5; TRBD2 matches at 9 bases. The V gene end was trimmed by 5 bases and the J gene end by 1 base; junction bases not matched to a gene: 5. CDR3 length equals 15 residues. Germline CDR1 MGHDK, CDR2 SYGVNS. The DNA for the CDR3 is TGTGCCAGCAGTCGGGCTAGCGGGGTCCAAGAGACCCAGTACTTC. Encoded protein: CASSRASGVQETQYF.

To note about this clone: Its ends do not fully match the called genes, so a read error is possible. The sample contains more than one DNA sequence encoding this CDR3. The chain uses TRBV19 and TRBJ1-4; D is possibly TRBD1 (6 bases). The CDR3 length is 15 residues. Germline V CDR1 and CDR2: LNHDA, SQIVND (reference sequence). The CDR3 loop reads CASSMTGATNEKLFF. CDR3 in DNA: TGTGCCAGTAGTATGACAGGCGCAACTAATGAAAAGCTGTTTTTT.

Written as DNA, the CDR3 is TGTGCCAGCAGCGTTTTTACAGGGGGTTGGAACACTGAAGCTTTCTTT. It specifies CASSVFTGGWNTEAFF. The rearrangement joins TRBV7-9 to TRBJ1-1; 8 bases agree with TRBD1. From germline, CDR1 is SEHNR and CDR2 FQNEAQ (reference sequence). With 5 bases clipped from V and 1 base from J, the junction kept 9 bases outside the gene matches. This CDR3 has 16 amino acids.

This rearrangement joins TRBV1 to TRBJ2-6; TRBD2 is the table's D call, not checked against the DNA. TRBV1 is labeled a pseudogene. The CDR3 totals 16 residues. DNA of the CDR3: TGCACCAGCAGCCAAGGGACTAGCTCTGGGGCCAACGTCCTGACTTTC. Protein product: CTSSQGTSSGANVLTF.

The V call is TRBV9, the J call TRBJ1-6; tentatively, D is TRBD1 (5 bases). Germline values: CDR1 SGDLS, CDR2 YYNGEE. The CDR3 contains 16 residues. Trimming took 0 bases from V and 11 from J, leaving 18 bases between them. In DNA, the CDR3 is TGTGCCAGCAGCGTAGCTACGGGGGGATTAGGGCCACCCCTCCACTTT. It yields the protein CASSVATGGLGPPLHF. Combining the CDR3 with reference TRBV9 and TRBJ1-6 gives the whole variable domain DSGVTQTPKHLITATGQRVTLRCSPRSGDLSVYWYQQSLDQGLQFLIQYYNGEERAKGNILERFSAQQFPDLHSELNLSSLELGDSALYFCASSVATGGLGPPLHFGNGTRLTVT.

As for this clone: The same CDR3 arises from other DNA sequences in this sample as well. The V call is TRBV5-1, the J call TRBJ1-1, with 7 nucleotides matching TRBD1. The CDR3 loop spans 16 amino acids. Germline CDR1 SGHRS, CDR2 YFSETQ. V trimming: 4 bases; J trimming: 2 bases; junction bases outside the gene matches: 11. The CDR3 DNA follows: TGCGCCAGCAGCCCCAGGACGACAGGGCTAAACACTGAAGCTTTCTTT. As protein: CASSPRTTGLNTEAFF.

The chain combines TRBV5-4 with TRBJ2-3, with a tentative D call TRBD2 (6 bases). Trimming removed 0 bases at V and 4 bases at J, with 15 bases between. The CDR3 sequence is 16 residues long. Germline CDR1 is SGHNT and CDR2 is YYREEE (reference sequence). This chain's CDR3 is CASSLGRGAGADTQYF. CDR3 coding DNA: TGTGCCAGCAGCTTGGGTCGCGGGGCTGGCGCAGATACGCAGTATTTT.

The rearrangement links TRBV5-6 to TRBJ2-1, with 13 bases that match TRBD2. The CDR3 totals 17 residues. Germline V CDR1 and CDR2: SGHDT, YYEEEE. V shed 2 bases and J 5 bases; nucleotides not matched to a gene: 7. CDR3 loop: CASSLTSGGGTHNEQFF. CDR3 in DNA: TGTGCCAGCAGCTTAACTAGCGGGGGGGGAACACACAATGAGCAGTTCTTC.

V gene TRBV29-1 combines with J gene TRBJ2-2; TRBD1 might be the D (5 bases). Trimming shortened V by 4 bases and J by 0 bases, and 9 bases separated the two germline ends. The CDR3 is 14 residues long. The V gene's germline CDR1 is SQVTM and CDR2 ANQGSEA. The CDR3 DNA is TGCAGCGTTGTCCCAGGGTCGAACACCGGGGAGCTGTTTTTT. It specifies CSVVPGSNTGELFF.

The V gene is TRBV19, the J gene TRBJ2-7; TRBD1 aligns across 12 bases. There are 18 residues in the CDR3. The germline CDR1 and CDR2 sequences are LNHDA and SQIVND (reference sequence). The V and J ends lost 4 bases and 0 bases, in that order; junction bases with no gene match: 10. This CDR3 is CASSRGTGGPRTSYEQYF. DNA of the CDR3: TGTGCCAGTAGTAGAGGGACAGGGGGCCCTCGCACCTCCTACGAGCAGTACTTC.

This chain uses TRBV5-1 with TRBJ1-1; 10 positions agree with TRBD1. The germline V gene encodes CDR1 SGHRS and CDR2 YFSETQ. This CDR3 is built from 13 residues. Losses at the gene ends were 4 bases for V and 8 bases for J; bases not matched to a gene: 5. DNA for the CDR3: TGCGCCAGCAGCCAGACAGGGGGCTTCGAAGCTTTCTTT. Translated, it gives CASSQTGGFEAFF.

J is TRBJ1-1 and V is TRBV28; D is undetermined. This CDR3 has 14 residues. V was pared by 10 bases and J by 6 bases, with 21 bases between. The germline CDR1 and CDR2 sequences are MDHEN and SYDVKM. CDR3 region: CATRFPQAGAEAFF. The CDR3 nucleotides are TGTGCCACCCGGTTCCCCCAGGCCGGGGCTGAAGCTTTCTTT.

CDR3: CASSLASQGYYEQYF. Here the CDR3 DNA reads TGTGCCAGCAGCTTGGCATCCCAGGGCTACTACGAGCAGTACTTC. The V and J genes are TRBV5-4 and TRBJ2-7; tentatively, D is TRBD1 (5 bases). Per germline, CDR1 SGHNT and CDR2 YYREEE (reference sequence). The CDR3 contains 15 residues. Trimming removed 0 bases at V and 3 bases at J, with 13 bases between.

The gene calls are TRBV11-2 and TRBJ2-7, with D tentatively TRBD1 (5 bases). This CDR3 has 15 residues. The germline V gene has CDR1 SGHAT and CDR2 FQNNGV. Trimming left V 5 bases short and J 0 bases short, with 14 bases between. The CDR3 protein is CASSQGVTSSYEQYF. The CDR3 DNA sequence: TGTGCCAGCAGCCAAGGGGTCACTTCCTCCTACGAGCAGTACTTC. The full variable domain, completed using reference TRBV11-2 and TRBJ2-7, is EAGVAQSPRYKIIEKRQSVAFWCNPISGHATLYWYQQILGQGPKLLIQFQNNGVVDDSQLPKDRFSAERLKGVDSTLKIQPAKLEDSAVYLCASSQGVTSSYEQYFGPGTRLTVT.